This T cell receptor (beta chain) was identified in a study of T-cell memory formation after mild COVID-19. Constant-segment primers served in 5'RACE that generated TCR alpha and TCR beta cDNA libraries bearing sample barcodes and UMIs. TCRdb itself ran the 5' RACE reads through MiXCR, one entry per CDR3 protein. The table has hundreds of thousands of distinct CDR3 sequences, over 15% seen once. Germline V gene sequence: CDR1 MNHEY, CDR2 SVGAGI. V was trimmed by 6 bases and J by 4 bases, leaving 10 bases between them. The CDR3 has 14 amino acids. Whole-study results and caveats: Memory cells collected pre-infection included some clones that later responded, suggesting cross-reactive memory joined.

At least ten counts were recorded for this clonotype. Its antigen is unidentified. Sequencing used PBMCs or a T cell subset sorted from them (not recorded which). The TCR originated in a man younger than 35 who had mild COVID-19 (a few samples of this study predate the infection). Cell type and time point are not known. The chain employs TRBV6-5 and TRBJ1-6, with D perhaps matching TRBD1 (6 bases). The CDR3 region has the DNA TGTGCCAGCAGGCGACAGGTTTATAATTCACCCCTCCACTTT. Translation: CASRRQVYNSPLHF.